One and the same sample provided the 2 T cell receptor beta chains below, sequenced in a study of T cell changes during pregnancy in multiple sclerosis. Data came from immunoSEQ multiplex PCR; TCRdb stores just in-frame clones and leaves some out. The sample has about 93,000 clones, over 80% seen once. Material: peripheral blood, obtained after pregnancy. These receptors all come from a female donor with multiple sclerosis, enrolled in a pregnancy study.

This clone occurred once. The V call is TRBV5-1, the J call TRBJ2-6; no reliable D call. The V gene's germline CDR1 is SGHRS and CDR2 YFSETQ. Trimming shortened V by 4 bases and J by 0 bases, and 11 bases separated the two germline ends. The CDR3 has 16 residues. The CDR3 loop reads CASSPEPLSGANVLTF. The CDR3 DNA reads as TGCGCCAGCAGCCCCGAGCCCCTCTCTGGGGCCAACGTCCTGACTTTC.

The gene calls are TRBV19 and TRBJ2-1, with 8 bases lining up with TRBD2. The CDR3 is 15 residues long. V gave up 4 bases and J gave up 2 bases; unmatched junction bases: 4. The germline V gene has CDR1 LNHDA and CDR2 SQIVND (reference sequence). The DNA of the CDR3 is TGTGCCAGTAGTAGACGGGGGGGCCCCTACAATGAGCAGTTCTTC. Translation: CASSRRGGPYNEQFF.